This paragraph covers one T cell receptor (beta chain) sequence. This entry comes from a study of blood T cell repertoires in COVID-19. Study in general: Some COVID-19 samples were acute and others convalescent; all came from the United States, Italy and Spain. Sample material is recorded as cDNA or gDNA derived from T cells, B-cell-depleted T cells, or PBMCs.

In the authors' methods: Counts of nucleated cells, estimated from reference gene primer amplification, were obtained. The repertoire was sequenced with immunoSEQ multiplex PCR; TCRdb's copy has only in-frame clones and lacks some. The V and J calls and clone size are taken from that table; D and trimming were inferred from the DNA. The table lists 120,000 to 150,000 clones, approximately 80% of them singletons, with approximately 6.6% in the top ten. Sequencing was done on a sample of peripheral blood. The source is a human donor in a cohort sampled during active COVID-19.

CDR3 nucleotides: TGTGCCAGCAGTCTTCAGGGACTGAGATATGGGGACACCATATATTTT. Its translation is CASSLQGLRYGDTIYF. This rearrangement joins TRBV27 to TRBJ1-3; D is perhaps TRBD1 (5 bases). The V end lost 5 bases, the J end lost 8 bases, and 22 bases lay between the germline ends. The CDR3 consists of 16 residues. Germline CDR1 MNHEY, CDR2 SMNVEV (reference sequence).